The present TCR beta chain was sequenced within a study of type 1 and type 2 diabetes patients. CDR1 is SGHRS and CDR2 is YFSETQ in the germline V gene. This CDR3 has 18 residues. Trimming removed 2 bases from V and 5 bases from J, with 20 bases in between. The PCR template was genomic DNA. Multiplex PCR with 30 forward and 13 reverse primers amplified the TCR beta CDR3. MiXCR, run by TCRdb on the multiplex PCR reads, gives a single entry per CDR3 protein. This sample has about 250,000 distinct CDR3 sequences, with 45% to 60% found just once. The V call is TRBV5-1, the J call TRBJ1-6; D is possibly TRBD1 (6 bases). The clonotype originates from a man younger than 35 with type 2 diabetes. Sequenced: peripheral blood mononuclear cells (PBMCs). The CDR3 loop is CASSFGQISGGNNSPLHF. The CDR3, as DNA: TGCGCCAGCAGCTTTGGACAGATCTCAGGCGGAAATAATTCACCCCTCCACTTT.